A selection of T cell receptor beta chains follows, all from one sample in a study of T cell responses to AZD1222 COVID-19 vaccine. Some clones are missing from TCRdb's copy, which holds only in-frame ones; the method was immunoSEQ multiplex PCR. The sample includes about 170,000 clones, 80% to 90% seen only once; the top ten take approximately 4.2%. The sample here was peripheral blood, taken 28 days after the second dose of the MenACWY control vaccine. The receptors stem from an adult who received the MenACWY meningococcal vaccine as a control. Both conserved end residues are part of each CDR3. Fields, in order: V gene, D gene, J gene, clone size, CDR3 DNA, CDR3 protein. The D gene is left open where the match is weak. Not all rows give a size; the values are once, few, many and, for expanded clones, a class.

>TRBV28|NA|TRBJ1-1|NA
TGTGCCAGCAGTGGGGAGACCGGGACACTAGGTAAGACTGAAGCTTTCTTT
CASSGETGTLGKTEAFF
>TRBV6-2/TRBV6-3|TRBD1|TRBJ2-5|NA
TGTGCCAGCAGCCCTACGGGGACAGGATCAGAGACCCAGTACTTC
CASSPTGTGSETQYF
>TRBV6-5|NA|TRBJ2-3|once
TGTGCCAGCAGGGATACGGGGGTAGCAGATACGCAGTATTTT
CASRDTGVADTQYF
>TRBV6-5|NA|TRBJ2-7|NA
TGTGCCAGCAGAGACCACAACAGTTACGAGCAGTACTTC
CASRDHNSYEQYF
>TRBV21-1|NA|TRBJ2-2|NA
TGTGCCAGCAGCAAAGTTTCCCCCCCGGATGACACCGGGGAGCTGTTTTTT
CASSKVSPPDDTGELFF
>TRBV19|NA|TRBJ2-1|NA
TGTGCCACCCGCCCTGAGGGTAGCGGTTCCTACAATGAGCAGTTCTTC
CATRPEGSGSYNEQFF
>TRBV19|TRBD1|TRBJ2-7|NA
TGTGCCAGTAGTTTTTCGACAGGGAATTCCTACGAGCAGTACTTC
CASSFSTGNSYEQYF
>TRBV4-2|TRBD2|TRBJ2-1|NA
TGTGCCAGCAGCCACTCTTTCGGGGGGGTCCATGAGCAGTTCTTC
CASSHSFGGVHEQFF
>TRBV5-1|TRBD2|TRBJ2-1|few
TGCGCCAGCGGCCCTATTAGCGGGAGCACGAATGAGCAGTTCTTC
CASGPISGSTNEQFF
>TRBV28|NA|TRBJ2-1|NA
TGTGCCAGCCGACGAGGGGGGGAAAGCTCCTACAATGAGCAGTTCTTC
CASRRGGESSYNEQFF
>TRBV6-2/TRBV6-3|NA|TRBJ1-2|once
TGTGCCAGCAGTTATCTGGACAGACCTAACTATGGCTACACCTTC
CASSYLDRPNYGYTF
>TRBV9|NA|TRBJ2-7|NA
TGTGCCAGCAGCGTGGGTCATGGAGAGCAGTACTTC
CASSVGHGEQYF
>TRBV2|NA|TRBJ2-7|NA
TGTGCCAGCAGAGGCTACGAGCAGTACTTC
CASRGYEQYF